Listed below are T cell receptor beta chains from one sample, sequenced in a study of tumor-infiltrating lymphocytes in oesophageal squamous cell carcinoma. TCRdb reprocessed the PCR reads via MiXCR and lists one record per CDR3 protein. Found here are over 20,000 distinct CDR3 sequences, 35% to 45% of them singletons; the top ten hold over 35%. The sequencing sample was made of esophageal tumor tissue. These receptors were collected from a male donor with esophageal squamous cell carcinoma. Both conserved end residues are part of each CDR3. A D gene is named only where the DNA matches it firmly. Only some rows state a clone size, as once, few, many or a class for expanded clones.

V	J	D	size	CDR3	DNA
TRBV7-2	TRBJ1-5	.	.	CASSLVAGEDQPQHF	TGTGCCAGCAGCTTAGTGGCAGGAGAGGATCAGCCCCAGCATTTT
TRBV20-1	TRBJ2-3	.	.	CSALHRTLGDTQYF	TGCAGTGCTTTGCATAGGACCCTGGGCGATACGCAGTATTTT
TRBV28	TRBJ2-7	TRBD2	many	CASSSLAGDLSYEQYF	TGTGCCAGCAGTTCCCTAGCGGGAGACCTCTCCTACGAGCAGTACTTC
TRBV11-2	TRBJ2-4	.	many	CASSLGGTTGNIQYF	TGTGCCAGCAGCTTAGGGGGGACCACAGGAAACATTCAGTACTTC
TRBV27	TRBJ2-1	.	once	CATKSPGDEQFF	TGTGCCACCAAATCCCCGGGGGATGAGCAGTTCTTC
TRBV11-2	TRBJ1-1	TRBD1	once	CASSLDREGPEAFF	TGTGCCAGCAGCCTAGACAGGGAGGGCCCTGAAGCTTTCTTT
TRBV20-1	TRBJ2-1	.	.	CSARADDSYNEQFF	TGCAGTGCTAGAGCGGATGACTCCTACAATGAGCAGTTCTTC
TRBV7-6	TRBJ2-2	.	few	CASSQGGTDPNTGELFF	TGTGCCAGCAGCCAAGGGGGTACAGATCCGAACACCGGGGAGCTGTTTTTT
TRBV12-3/TRBV12-4	TRBJ2-7	.	.	CASKKWNRPPTYEQYF	TGTGCCAGCAAGAAATGGAACAGGCCTCCTACCTACGAGCAGTACTTC
TRBV5-5	TRBJ2-5	.	.	CASSRRVREQYF	TGTGCCAGCAGCAGAAGGGTCAGAGAGCAGTACTTC
TRBV7-9	TRBJ2-7	.	many	CASSLYSGPYEQYF	TGTGCCAGCAGCTTATACTCTGGCCCCTACGAGCAGTACTTC
TRBV7-2	TRBJ2-2	.	.	CASSLLTAGELFF	TGTGCCAGCAGCTTACTTACAGCCGGGGAGCTGTTTTTT
TRBV20-1	TRBJ2-1	.	few	CSAIRGAYNEQFF	TGCAGTGCGATTCGAGGGGCCTACAATGAGCAGTTCTTC
TRBV7-9	TRBJ2-1	.	.	CASSFNEQFF	TGTGCCAGCAGCTTCAATGAGCAGTTCTTC
TRBV7-9	TRBJ2-1	TRBD1	many	CASSSGTGVQNEQFF	TGTGCCAGCAGCTCCGGGACAGGGGTCCAGAATGAGCAGTTCTTC
TRBV6-1	TRBJ2-4	TRBD1	many	CASSSPGQKNIQYF	TGTGCCAGCAGTTCGCCGGGACAGAAAAACATTCAGTACTTC
TRBV3-1	TRBJ2-7	TRBD1	.	CASSQGFDRVYEQYF	TGTGCCAGCAGCCAAGGGTTCGACAGGGTATACGAGCAGTACTTC
TRBV7-6	TRBJ2-5	TRBD2	.	CASSLTSGGETQYF	TGTGCTAGCAGCTTGACTAGCGGGGGAGAGACCCAGTACTTC
TRBV5-1	TRBJ1-1	.	medium-sized	CASSFGQGYTEAFF	TGCGCCAGCAGCTTTGGGCAGGGGTACACTGAAGCTTTCTTT
TRBV9	TRBJ2-7	TRBD1	many	CASSVGDRGGEQYF	TGTGCCAGCAGCGTAGGGGACAGGGGAGGCGAGCAGTACTTC
TRBV7-3	TRBJ2-7	TRBD2	many	CASSREGSGGYEQYF	TGTGCCAGCAGCCGGGAGGGTAGCGGGGGGTACGAGCAGTACTTC
TRBV7-9	TRBJ2-1	.	.	CASSLGRAAYNEQFF	TGTGCCAGCAGCTTGGGGCGTGCGGCCTACAATGAGCAGTTCTTC
TRBV7-2	TRBJ2-1	TRBD1	.	CASSSQGTGVFNEQFF	TGTGCCAGCAGCTCTCAAGGGACAGGGGTTTTCAATGAGCAGTTCTTC
TRBV7-6	TRBJ2-7	TRBD1	.	CASSSPSKQGMEQYF	TGTGCTAGCAGCTCCCCTTCAAAACAGGGGATGGAGCAGTACTTC
TRBV6-1	TRBJ1-2	TRBD1	many	CASSGQGGYGYTF	TGTGCCAGCAGTGGACAGGGTGGCTATGGCTACACCTTC
TRBV20-1	TRBJ2-1	.	.	CSATPRSTISYNEQFF	TGCAGTGCTACTCCCCGGTCCACGATCTCCTACAATGAGCAGTTCTTC
TRBV7-4	TRBJ2-5	.	.	CASSLRYGDNHQETQYF	TGTGCCAGCAGCTTAAGGTATGGGGACAACCACCAAGAGACCCAGTACTTC
TRBV27	TRBJ2-7	TRBD1	few	CASSLGGQAFYNEQYF	TGTGCCAGCAGCCTAGGAGGACAGGCGTTCTACAATGAGCAGTACTTC
TRBV18	TRBJ2-7	.	few	CASSPGTRVGEQYF	TGTGCCAGCTCACCAGGGACCCGGGTAGGCGAGCAGTACTTC
TRBV18	TRBJ2-5	.	.	CASSPGGLETQYF	TGTGCCAGCTCACCAGGGGGGTTGGAGACCCAGTACTTC
TRBV5-4	TRBJ1-1	.	many	CASRDRDIMNTEAFF	TGTGCCAGCAGGGATAGGGACATCATGAACACTGAAGCTTTCTTT
TRBV27	TRBJ2-1	TRBD2	few	CASRTRGDGGTQFF	TGTGCCAGCAGGACGCGGGGGGATGGAGGGACCCAGTTCTTC
TRBV5-1	TRBJ2-4	TRBD2	many	CASSILGGGGNIQYF	TGCGCCAGCAGCATACTGGGCGGGGGGGGAAACATTCAGTACTTC
TRBV23-1	TRBJ2-7	.	few	CASSQGRQTGPEQYF	TGCGCCAGCAGTCAAGGACGACAGACTGGTCCCGAGCAGTACTTC
TRBV27	TRBJ2-3	TRBD2	few	CASSSRLAGGTDTQYF	TGTGCCAGCAGTTCCCGACTAGCGGGGGGCACAGATACGCAGTATTTT
TRBV7-8	TRBJ2-1	TRBD2	.	CASSLVAGGPNEQFF	TGTGCCAGCAGCTTAGTAGCGGGAGGGCCAAATGAGCAGTTCTTC
TRBV5-1	TRBJ2-2	TRBD2	many	CASSFGLAGGRNTGELFF	TGCGCCAGCAGCTTCGGTCTAGCGGGGGGTCGGAACACCGGGGAGCTGTTTTTT
TRBV7-6	TRBJ2-1	TRBD2	few	CASSSRLAGYNEQFF	TGTGCCAGCAGCTCCAGACTAGCGGGATACAATGAGCAGTTCTTC
TRBV20-1	TRBJ2-3	TRBD2	.	CSVKRGGFTDTQYF	TGCAGCGTTAAGCGGGGGGGATTCACAGATACGCAGTATTTT
TRBV5-4	TRBJ2-5	.	many	CASSLELGGRETQYF	TGTGCCAGCAGCTTGGAGCTAGGGGGTCGAGAGACCCAGTACTTC
TRBV27	TRBJ2-1	TRBD2	.	CASTKNRGLGNNEQFF	TGTGCCAGCACAAAGAATCGGGGACTAGGAAACAATGAGCAGTTCTTC
TRBV7-2	TRBJ1-1	.	.	CASSLSAAGTEAFF	TGTGCCAGCAGTTTAAGCGCCGCGGGCACTGAAGCTTTCTTT
TRBV5-1	TRBJ2-5	.	many	CASSLRPQETQYF	TGCGCCAGCAGCTTGAGGCCCCAAGAGACCCAGTACTTC
TRBV7-3	TRBJ2-6	.	.	CASSRGTF	TGTGCCAGCAGCCGCGGGACTTTC